This T cell receptor (beta chain) was observed in a study of blood T cell repertoires in COVID-19. Study summary: COVID-19 samples collected from the United States, Italy and Spain covered acute and convalescent phases.

Per the authors' pipeline: For nucleated cells, counts were estimated from reference gene primer amplification. Clones were read by immunoSEQ multiplex PCR, and TCRdb kept only the in-frame ones, dropping some. D and trimming were read from the DNA, whereas the V and J calls and clone size are those reported in that table. The sample contains about 130,000 clones, roughly 79% of which appear only once. CDR1 KGHSH and CDR2 LQKENI come from the germline V gene. The length of the CDR3 is 14 residues. With 2 bases clipped from V and 5 bases from J, the junction kept 3 bases outside the gene matches. The sequence was obtained from a human donor in a cohort sampled during active COVID-19. The source material was peripheral blood. The chain uses TRBV18 and TRBJ2-3; TRBD2 matches 8 bases. This CDR3 reads CASSPSGGGDTQYF. In DNA form, the CDR3 reads TGTGCCAGCTCACCATCGGGGGGGGGAGATACGCAGTATTTT.